Below are 2 T cell receptor beta chains sequenced from a single sample in a study of shared clonotypes between healthy human individuals (dated by TCRdb to 2020 to 2021). CD8 naive samples were CD45RO-negative cells positively selected for CCR7, giving a CD45RA+CCR7+ population that excluded TemRA cells. The library was produced with the immunoSEQ multiplex PCR assay. Sourced from immuneACCESS, this table was stored by TCRdb with only in-frame sequences that have V and J called. A share of the clones is absent; for the studies checked, an unresolved V gene accounts for under half, and the remainder has no known explanation. The sample yields some 580,000 clones; 95% to 98% were counted once. The ten largest clones take up 0.25% to 0.35% of the sample. The sample taken for sequencing was naive CD8+ T cells sorted from blood. The cell subset or site label on this specimen signifies: CD45RA+CCR7+. The source of these receptors is a man younger than 45 in good health.

This rearrangement joins TRBV11-3 to TRBJ2-2; D tentatively fits TRBD1 or TRBD2 (5 bases each). The CDR3 runs to 17 residues. V was clipped by 5 bases and J by 1 base, with 17 bases between them. Germline values: CDR1 SGHNT, CDR2 YENEEA. CDR3 sequence reads: CASSSEDLGENTGELFF. CDR3 sequence (DNA): TGTGCCAGCAGCAGCGAGGACTTAGGGGAGAACACCGGGGAGCTGTTTTTT. The entire variable domain, with the rest obtained from reference TRBV11-3 and TRBJ2-2, is as follows: EAGVVQSPRYKIIEKKQPVAFWCNPISGHNTLYWYLQNLGQGPELLIRYENEEAVDDSQLPKDRFSAERLKGVDSTLKIQPAELGDSAVYLCASSSEDLGENTGELFFGEGSRLTVL.

This clone occurred once. The rearrangement joins TRBV19 to TRBJ2-2; unclear D gene. The germline V and J ends were trimmed by 4 bases and 4 bases, with 10 bases remaining between them. The germline CDR1 and CDR2 sequences are LNHDA and SQIVND (reference sequence). CDR3 size: 14 residues. The CDR3 here is CASSSQAITGELFF. CDR3 nucleotide sequence: TGTGCCAGTAGTAGTCAGGCGATCACCGGGGAGCTGTTTTTT.